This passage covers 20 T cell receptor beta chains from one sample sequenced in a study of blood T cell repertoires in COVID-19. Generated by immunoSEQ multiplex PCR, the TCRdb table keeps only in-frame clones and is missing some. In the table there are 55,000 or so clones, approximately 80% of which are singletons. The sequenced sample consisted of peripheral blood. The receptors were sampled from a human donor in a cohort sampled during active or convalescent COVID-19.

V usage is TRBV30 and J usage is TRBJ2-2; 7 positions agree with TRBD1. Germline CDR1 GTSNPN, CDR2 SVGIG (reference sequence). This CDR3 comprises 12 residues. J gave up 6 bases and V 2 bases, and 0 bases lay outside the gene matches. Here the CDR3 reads CAWSTGAGELFF. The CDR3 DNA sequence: TGTGCCTGGAGTACAGGGGCCGGGGAGCTGTTTTTT.

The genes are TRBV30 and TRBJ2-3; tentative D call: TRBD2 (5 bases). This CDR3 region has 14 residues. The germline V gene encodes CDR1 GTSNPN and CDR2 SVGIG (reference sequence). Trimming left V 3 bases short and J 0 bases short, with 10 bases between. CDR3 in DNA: TGTGCCTGGAGCCGGGGAGCGAGCACAGATACGCAGTATTTT. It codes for CAWSRGASTDTQYF.

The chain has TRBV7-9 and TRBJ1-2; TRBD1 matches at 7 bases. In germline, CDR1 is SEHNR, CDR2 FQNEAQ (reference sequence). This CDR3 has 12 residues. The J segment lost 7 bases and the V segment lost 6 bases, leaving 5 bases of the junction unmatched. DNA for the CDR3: TGTGCCAGCAGGGGAGACAGGGCTGGCTACACCTTC. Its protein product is CASRGDRAGYTF.

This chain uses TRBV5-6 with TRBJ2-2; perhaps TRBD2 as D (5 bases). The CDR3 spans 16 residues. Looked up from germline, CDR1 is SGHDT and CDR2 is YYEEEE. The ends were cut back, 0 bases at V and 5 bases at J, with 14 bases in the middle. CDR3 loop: CASSLVHGGGTGELFF. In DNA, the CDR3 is TGTGCCAGCAGCTTGGTTCACGGAGGTGGTACCGGGGAGCTGTTTTTT.

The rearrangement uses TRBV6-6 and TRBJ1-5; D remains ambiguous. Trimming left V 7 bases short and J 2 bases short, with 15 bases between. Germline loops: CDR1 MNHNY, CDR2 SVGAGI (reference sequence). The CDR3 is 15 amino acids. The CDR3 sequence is CASTRPGEGNQPQHF. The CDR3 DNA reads TGTGCCAGCACCCGACCCGGGGAGGGCAATCAGCCCCAGCATTTT.

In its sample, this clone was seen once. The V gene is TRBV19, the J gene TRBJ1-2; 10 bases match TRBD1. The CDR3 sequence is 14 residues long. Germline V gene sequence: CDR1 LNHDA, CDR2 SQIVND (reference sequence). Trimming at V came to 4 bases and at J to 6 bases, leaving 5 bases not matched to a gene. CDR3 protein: CASSTRQGAHGYTF. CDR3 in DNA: TGTGCCAGTAGTACACGACAGGGGGCGCATGGCTACACCTTC. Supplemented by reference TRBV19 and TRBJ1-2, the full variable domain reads DGGITQSPKYLFRKEGQNVTLSCEQNLNHDAMYWYRQDPGQGLRLIYYSQIVNDFQKGDIAEGYSVSREKKESFPLTVTSAQKNPTAFYLCASSTRQGAHGYTFGSGTRLTVV.

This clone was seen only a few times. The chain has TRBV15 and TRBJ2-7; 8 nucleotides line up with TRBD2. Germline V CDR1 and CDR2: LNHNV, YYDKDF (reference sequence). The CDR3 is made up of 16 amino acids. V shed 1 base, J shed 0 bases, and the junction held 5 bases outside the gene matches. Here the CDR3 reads CATSRVTLADSYEQYF. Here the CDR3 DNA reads TGTGCCACCAGCAGAGTGACACTAGCGGACTCCTACGAGCAGTACTTC.

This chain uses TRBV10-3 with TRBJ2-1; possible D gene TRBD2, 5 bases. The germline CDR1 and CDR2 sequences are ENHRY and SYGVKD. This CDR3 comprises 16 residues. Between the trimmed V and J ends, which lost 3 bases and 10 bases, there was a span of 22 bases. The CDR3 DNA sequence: TGTGCCATCAGTGATCTGGACCGCGCCGCCCGGGGAGAGCAGTTCTTC. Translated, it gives CAISDLDRAARGEQFF.

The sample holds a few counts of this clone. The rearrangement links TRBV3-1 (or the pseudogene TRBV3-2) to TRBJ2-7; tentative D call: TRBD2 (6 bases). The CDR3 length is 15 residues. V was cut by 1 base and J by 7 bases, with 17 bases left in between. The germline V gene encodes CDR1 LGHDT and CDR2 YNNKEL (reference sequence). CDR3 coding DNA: TGTGCCAGCAGCCAAGGCCTTGGCAGCCGGGGGGAGCAGTACTTC. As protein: CASSQGLGSRGEQYF.

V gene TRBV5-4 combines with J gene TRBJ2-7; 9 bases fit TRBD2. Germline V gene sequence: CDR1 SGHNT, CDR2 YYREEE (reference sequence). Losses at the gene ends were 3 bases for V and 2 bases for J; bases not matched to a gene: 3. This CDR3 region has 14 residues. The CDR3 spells CASSSGTSPYEQYF. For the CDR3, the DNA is TGTGCCAGCAGCTCCGGGACTAGCCCCTACGAGCAGTACTTC.

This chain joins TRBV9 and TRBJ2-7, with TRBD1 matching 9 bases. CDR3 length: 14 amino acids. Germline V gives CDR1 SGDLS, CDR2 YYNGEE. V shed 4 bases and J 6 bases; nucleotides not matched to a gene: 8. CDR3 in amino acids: CASSPWDRVSEQYF. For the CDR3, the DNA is TGTGCCAGCAGCCCCTGGGACAGGGTGTCCGAGCAGTACTTC.

CDR3 nucleotides: TGTGCCAGCAGCTTCGGACTAGCGGGGGCCTACGAGCAGTACTTC. This gives the protein CASSFGLAGAYEQYF. The chain carries TRBV7-2 and TRBJ2-7; TRBD2 matches at 13 bases. From germline, CDR1 is SGHTA and CDR2 FQGNSA. The V segment lost 3 bases and the J segment 2 bases; nucleotides outside the gene matches: 1. The CDR3 has 15 amino acids.

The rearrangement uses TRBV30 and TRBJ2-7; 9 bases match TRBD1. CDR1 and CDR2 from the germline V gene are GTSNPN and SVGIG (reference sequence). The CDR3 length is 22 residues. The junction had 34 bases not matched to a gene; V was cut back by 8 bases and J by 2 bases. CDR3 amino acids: CADGQGTPTHRSQGPATYEQYF. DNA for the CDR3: TGTGCCGATGGACAGGGGACGCCGACGCACCGATCTCAGGGTCCGGCGACCTACGAGCAGTACTTC.

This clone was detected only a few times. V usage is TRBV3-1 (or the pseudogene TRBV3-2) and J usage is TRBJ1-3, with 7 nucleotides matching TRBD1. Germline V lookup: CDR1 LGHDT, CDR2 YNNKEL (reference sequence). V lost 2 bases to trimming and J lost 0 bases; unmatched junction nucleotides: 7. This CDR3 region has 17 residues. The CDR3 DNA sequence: TGTGCCAGCAGCCAACCAGACAGGGCCCCCTCTGGAAACACCATATATTTT. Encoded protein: CASSQPDRAPSGNTIYF.

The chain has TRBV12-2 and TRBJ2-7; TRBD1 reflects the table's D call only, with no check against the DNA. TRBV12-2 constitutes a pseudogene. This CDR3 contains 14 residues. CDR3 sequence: CASRLGRPPYEQYF. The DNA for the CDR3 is TGTGCAAGTCGCTTGGGCAGGCCTCCCTACGAGCAGTACTTC.

CDR3 bases: TGTGCCAGCAGCTTAGGGGCCCACTCTGGAAACACCATATATTTT. It encodes CASSLGAHSGNTIYF. The chain carries TRBV11-2 and TRBJ1-3; D is uncertain. This CDR3 comprises 15 residues. V lost 1 base and J 0 bases, leaving 7 bases between the germline ends. Germline CDR1 and CDR2: SGHAT and FQNNGV. The variable domain in full, with the rest retrieved from reference TRBV11-2 and TRBJ1-3, is EAGVAQSPRYKIIEKRQSVAFWCNPISGHATLYWYQQILGQGPKLLIQFQNNGVVDDSQLPKDRFSAERLKGVDSTLKIQPAKLEDSAVYLCASSLGAHSGNTIYFGEGSWLTVV.

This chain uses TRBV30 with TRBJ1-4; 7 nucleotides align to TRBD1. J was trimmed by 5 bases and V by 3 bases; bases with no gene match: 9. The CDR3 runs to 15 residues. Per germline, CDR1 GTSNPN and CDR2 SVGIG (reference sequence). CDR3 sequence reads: CAWRRDRLQNEKLFF. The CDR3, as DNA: TGTGCCTGGAGGAGGGACAGACTTCAGAATGAAAAACTGTTTTTT. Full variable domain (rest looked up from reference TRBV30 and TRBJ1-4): SQTIHQWPATLVQPVGSPLSLECTVEGTSNPNLYWYRQAAGRGLQLLFYSVGIGQISSEVPQNLSASRPQDRQFILSSKKLLLSDSGFYLCAWRRDRLQNEKLFFGSGTQLSVL.

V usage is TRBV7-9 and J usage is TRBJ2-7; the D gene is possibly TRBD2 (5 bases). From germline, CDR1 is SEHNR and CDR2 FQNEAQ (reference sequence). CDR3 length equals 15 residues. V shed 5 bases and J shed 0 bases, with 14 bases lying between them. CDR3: CASSPPASGSYEQYF. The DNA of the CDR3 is TGTGCCAGCAGCCCCCCCGCAAGCGGCTCCTACGAGCAGTACTTC. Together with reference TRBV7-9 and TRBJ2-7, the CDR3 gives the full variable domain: DTGVSQNPRHKITKRGQNVTFRCDPISEHNRLYWYRQTLGQGPEFLTYFQNEAQLEKSRLLSDRFSAERPKGSFSTLEIQRTEQGDSAMYLCASSPPASGSYEQYFGPGTRLTVT.

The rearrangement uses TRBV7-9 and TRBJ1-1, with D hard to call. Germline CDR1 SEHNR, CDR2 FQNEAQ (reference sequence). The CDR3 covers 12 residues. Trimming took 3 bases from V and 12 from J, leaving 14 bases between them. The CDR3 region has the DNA TGTGCCAGCAGCTTCACTGAGACTAAGCCTTTCTTT. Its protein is CASSFTETKPFF.

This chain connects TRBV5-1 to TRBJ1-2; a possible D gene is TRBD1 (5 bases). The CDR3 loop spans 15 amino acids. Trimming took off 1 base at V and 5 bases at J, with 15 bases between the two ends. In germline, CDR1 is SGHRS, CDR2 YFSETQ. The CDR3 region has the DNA TGCGCCAGCAGCTTGTCTGAGGTCAGGGTGTATGGCTACACCTTC. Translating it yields CASSLSEVRVYGYTF.